A selection of T cell receptor beta chains follows, all from one sample in a study of CD8 T cells in Susac syndrome. In TCRdb, the immunoSEQ multiplex PCR reads were re-called with MiXCR into one record per CDR3 protein. Found here are under 200,000 distinct CDR3 sequences, roughly 95% of them singletons; the top ten hold approximately 0.12%. The sequenced sample consisted of CD4+ T cells from PBMCs. The receptors derive from a human donor with Susac syndrome. The CDR3 runs from the conserved cysteine through the conserved F or W. D genes are given only for firm matches. The listing skips clone size in some rows; elsewhere it reads once, few, many or a size class.

j_gene	abundance	d_gene	v_gene	CDR3aa	CDR3nt
TRBJ2-3	NA	NA	TRBV4-1	CASSQPRTGLRATDTQYF	TGCGCCAGCAGCCAACCTCGAACCGGTCTGCGAGCCACAGATACGCAGTATTTT
TRBJ2-3	NA	NA	TRBV29-1	CSVSDSTDTQYF	TGCAGCGTTTCGGATAGCACAGATACGCAGTATTTT
TRBJ2-5	NA	NA	TRBV7-3	CASSLGPGLETQYF	TGTGCCAGCAGCTTAGGTCCAGGGTTAGAGACCCAGTACTTC
TRBJ2-7	NA	NA	TRBV15	CATSASGHEQYF	TGTGCCACCAGTGCCTCGGGTCACGAGCAGTACTTC
TRBJ2-7	NA	TRBD2	TRBV20-1	CSARDLSREGPSYEQYF	TGCAGTGCTAGAGATCTTTCGCGGGAGGGGCCGTCCTACGAGCAGTACTTC
TRBJ2-1	NA	NA	TRBV5-4	CASSPSAGLYNEQFF	TGTGCCAGCAGCCCGAGCGCCGGTCTCTACAATGAGCAGTTCTTC
TRBJ1-5	NA	NA	TRBV9	CASSVGGGNQPQHF	TGTGCCAGCAGCGTCGGGGGAGGCAATCAGCCCCAGCATTTT
TRBJ2-1	NA	TRBD1	TRBV19	CASMGQGSFNEQFF	TGTGCCAGTATGGGACAGGGGTCCTTCAATGAGCAGTTCTTC
TRBJ1-1	NA	TRBD1	TRBV12-3/TRBV12-4	CASSRQGAETEAFF	TGTGCCAGCAGTAGACAGGGGGCCGAGACTGAAGCTTTCTTT
TRBJ2-3	NA	NA	TRBV11-1	CASSPLVEGSTDTQYF	TGTGCCAGCAGCCCCCTCGTAGAGGGGAGCACAGATACGCAGTATTTT
TRBJ2-5	once	NA	TRBV28	CASTLGGGETQYF	TGTGCCAGCACCCTGGGGGGAGGCGAGACCCAGTACTTC